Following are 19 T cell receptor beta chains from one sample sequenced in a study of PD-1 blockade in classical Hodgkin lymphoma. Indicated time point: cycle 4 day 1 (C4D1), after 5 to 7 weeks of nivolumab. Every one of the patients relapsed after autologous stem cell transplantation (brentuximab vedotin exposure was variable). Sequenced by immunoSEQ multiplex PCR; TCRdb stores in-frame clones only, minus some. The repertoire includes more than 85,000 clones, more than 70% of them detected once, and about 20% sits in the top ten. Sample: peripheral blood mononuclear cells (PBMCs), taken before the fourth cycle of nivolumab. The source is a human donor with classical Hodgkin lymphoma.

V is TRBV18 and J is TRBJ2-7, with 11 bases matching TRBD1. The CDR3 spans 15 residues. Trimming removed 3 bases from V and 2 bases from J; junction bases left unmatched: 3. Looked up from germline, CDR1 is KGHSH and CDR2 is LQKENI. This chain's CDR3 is CASSPDRGRAYEQYF. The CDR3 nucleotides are TGTGCCAGCTCACCGGACAGGGGGCGCGCCTACGAGCAGTACTTC. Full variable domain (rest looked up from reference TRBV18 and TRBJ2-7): NAGVMQNPRHLVRRRGQEARLRCSPMKGHSHVYWYRQLPEEGLKFMVYLQKENIIDESGMPKERFSAEFPKEGPSILRIQQVVRGDSAAYFCASSPDRGRAYEQYFGPGTRLTVT.

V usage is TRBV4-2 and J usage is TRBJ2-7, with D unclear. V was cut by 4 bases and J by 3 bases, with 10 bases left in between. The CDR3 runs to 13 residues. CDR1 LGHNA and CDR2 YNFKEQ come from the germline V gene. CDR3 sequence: CASSPDKGYEQYF. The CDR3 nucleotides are TGTGCCAGCAGCCCAGACAAAGGCTACGAGCAGTACTTC.

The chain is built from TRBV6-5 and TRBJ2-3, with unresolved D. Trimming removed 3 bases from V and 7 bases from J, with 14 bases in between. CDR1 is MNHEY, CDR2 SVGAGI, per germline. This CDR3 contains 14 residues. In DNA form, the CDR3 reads TGTGCCAGCAGTTATAAAACCGGTGGATATACGCAGTATTTT. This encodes CASSYKTGGYTQYF.

DNA for the CDR3: TGTGCCAGCAGTTACTCGGTGGGGTCCTACGAGCAGTACTTC. Encoded protein: CASSYSVGSYEQYF. The chain joins TRBV6-5 to TRBJ2-7; no clear D gene. Germline CDR1 MNHEY, CDR2 SVGAGI. Trimming removed 0 bases from V and 1 base from J, with 7 bases in between. The CDR3 runs to 14 residues.

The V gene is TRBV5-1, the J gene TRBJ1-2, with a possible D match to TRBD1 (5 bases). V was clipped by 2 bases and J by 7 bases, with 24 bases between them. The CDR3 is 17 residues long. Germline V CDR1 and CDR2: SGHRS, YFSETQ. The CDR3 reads CASSFWAGGSGALGYTF. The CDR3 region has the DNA TGCGCCAGCAGCTTCTGGGCAGGTGGATCCGGGGCTCTTGGCTACACCTTC.

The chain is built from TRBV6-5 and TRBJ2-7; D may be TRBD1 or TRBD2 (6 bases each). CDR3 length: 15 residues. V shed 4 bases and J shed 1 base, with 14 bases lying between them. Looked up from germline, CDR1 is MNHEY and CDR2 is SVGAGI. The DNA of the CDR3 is TGTGCCAGCAGTTCCCCATCGGGGGCTTCCTACGAGCAGTACTTC. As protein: CASSSPSGASYEQYF.

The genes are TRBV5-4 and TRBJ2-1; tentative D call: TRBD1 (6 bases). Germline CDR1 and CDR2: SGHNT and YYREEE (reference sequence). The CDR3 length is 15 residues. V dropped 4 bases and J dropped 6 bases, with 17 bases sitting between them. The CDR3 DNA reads TGTGCCAGCAGCCCAGGGGTGGGGAGAGGCAATGAGCAGTTCTTC. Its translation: CASSPGVGRGNEQFF.

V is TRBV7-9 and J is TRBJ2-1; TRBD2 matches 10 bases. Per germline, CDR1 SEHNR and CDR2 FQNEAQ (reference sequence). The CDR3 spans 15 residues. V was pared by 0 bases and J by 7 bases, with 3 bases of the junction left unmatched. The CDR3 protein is CASSLASGRRNEQFF. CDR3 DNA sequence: TGTGCCAGCAGCTTAGCTAGCGGGAGGAGAAATGAGCAGTTCTTC.

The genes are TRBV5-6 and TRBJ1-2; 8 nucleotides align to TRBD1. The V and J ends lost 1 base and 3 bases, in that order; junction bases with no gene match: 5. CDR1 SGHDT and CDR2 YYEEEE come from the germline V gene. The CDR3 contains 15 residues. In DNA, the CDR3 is TGTGCCAGCAGCTTGTTTGCAGGGGGCGACTATGGCTACACCTTC. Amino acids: CASSLFAGGDYGYTF.

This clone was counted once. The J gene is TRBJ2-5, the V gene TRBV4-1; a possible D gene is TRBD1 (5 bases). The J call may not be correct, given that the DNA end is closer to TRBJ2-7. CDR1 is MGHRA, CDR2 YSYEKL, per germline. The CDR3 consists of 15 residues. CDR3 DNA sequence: TGCGCCAGCAGCCAAGAAAATAGGGGAACCTACGAGCAGTACTTC. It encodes CASSQENRGTYEQYF.

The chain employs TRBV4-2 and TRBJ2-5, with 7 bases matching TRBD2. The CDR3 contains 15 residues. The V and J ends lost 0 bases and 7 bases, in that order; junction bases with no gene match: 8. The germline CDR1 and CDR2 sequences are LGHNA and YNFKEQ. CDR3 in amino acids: CASSQDPGLGATQYF. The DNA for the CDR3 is TGTGCCAGCAGCCAAGATCCCGGACTAGGGGCGACCCAGTACTTC.

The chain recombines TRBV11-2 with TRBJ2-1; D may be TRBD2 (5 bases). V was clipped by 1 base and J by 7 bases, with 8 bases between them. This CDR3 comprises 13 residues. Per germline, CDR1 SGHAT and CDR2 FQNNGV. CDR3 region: CASSLGGGNEQFF. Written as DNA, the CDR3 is TGTGCCAGCAGCTTAGGAGGCGGGAATGAGCAGTTCTTC. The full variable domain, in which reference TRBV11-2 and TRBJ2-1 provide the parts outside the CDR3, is EAGVAQSPRYKIIEKRQSVAFWCNPISGHATLYWYQQILGQGPKLLIQFQNNGVVDDSQLPKDRFSAERLKGVDSTLKIQPAKLEDSAVYLCASSLGGGNEQFFGPGTRLTVL.

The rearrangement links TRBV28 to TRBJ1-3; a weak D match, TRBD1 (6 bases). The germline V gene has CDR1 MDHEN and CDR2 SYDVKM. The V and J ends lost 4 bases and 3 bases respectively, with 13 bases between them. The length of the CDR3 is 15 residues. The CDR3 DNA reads TGTGCCAGCAGTTCCGGACAGAGCTTTGGAAACACCATATATTTT. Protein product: CASSSGQSFGNTIYF. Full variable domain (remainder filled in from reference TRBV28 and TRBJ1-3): DVKVTQSSRYLVKRTGEKVFLECVQDMDHENMFWYRQDPGLGLRLIYFSYDVKMKEKGDIPEGYSVSREKKERFSLILESASTNQTSMYLCASSSGQSFGNTIYFGEGSWLTVV.

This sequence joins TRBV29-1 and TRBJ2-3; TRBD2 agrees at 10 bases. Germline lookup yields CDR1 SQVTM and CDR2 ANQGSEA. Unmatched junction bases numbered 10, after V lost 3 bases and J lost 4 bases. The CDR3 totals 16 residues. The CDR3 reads CSVDGRSGRAADTQYF. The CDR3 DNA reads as TGCAGCGTTGACGGAAGGAGCGGGAGGGCGGCAGATACGCAGTATTTT.

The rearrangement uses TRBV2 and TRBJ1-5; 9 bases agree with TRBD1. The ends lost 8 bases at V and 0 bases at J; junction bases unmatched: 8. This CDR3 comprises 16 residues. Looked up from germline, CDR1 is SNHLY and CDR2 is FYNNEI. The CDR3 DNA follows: TGTGCCAGCCGGGACAGGGTTCCCTATAGCAATCAGCCCCAGCATTTT. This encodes CASRDRVPYSNQPQHF. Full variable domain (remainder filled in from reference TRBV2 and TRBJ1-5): EPEVTQTPSHQVTQMGQEVILRCVPISNHLYFYWYRQILGQKVEFLVSFYNNEISEKSEIFDDQFSVERPDGSNFTLKIRSTKLEDSAMYFCASRDRVPYSNQPQHFGDGTRLSIL.

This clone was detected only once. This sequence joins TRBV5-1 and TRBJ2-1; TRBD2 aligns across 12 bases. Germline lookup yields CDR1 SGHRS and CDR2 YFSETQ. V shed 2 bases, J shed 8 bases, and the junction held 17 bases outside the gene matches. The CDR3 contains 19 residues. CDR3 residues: CASSLGDLLAGGLVDEQFF. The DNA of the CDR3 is TGCGCCAGCAGCTTAGGGGACCTCCTAGCGGGAGGGTTGGTCGATGAGCAGTTCTTC.

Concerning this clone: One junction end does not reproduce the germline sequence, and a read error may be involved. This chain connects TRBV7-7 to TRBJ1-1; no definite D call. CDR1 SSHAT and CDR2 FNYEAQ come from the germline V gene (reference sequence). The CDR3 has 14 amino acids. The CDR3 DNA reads TGTGCTAGCAGCTTACCGGGGAGTTGGGCGCGAGCTTTCTTT. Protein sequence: CASSLPGSWARAFF.

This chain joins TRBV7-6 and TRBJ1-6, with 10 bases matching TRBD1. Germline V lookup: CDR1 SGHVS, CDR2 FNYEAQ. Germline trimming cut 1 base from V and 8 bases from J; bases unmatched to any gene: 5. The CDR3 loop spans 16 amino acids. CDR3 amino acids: CASSLEATGGDSPLHF. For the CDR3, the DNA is TGTGCCAGCAGCTTAGAGGCGACAGGGGGCGATTCACCCCTCCACTTT. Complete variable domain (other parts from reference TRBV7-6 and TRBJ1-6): GAGVSQSPRYKVTKRGQDVALRCDPISGHVSLYWYRQALGQGPEFLTYFNYEAQQDKSGLPNDRFSAERPEGSISTLTIQRTEQRDSAMYRCASSLEATGGDSPLHFGNGTRLTVT.

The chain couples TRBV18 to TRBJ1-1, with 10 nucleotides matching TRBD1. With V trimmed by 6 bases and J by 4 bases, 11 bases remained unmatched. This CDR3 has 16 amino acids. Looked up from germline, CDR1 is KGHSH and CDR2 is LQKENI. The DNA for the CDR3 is TGTGCCAGCTCGAAAGGGACAGGGGATCTTACCACTGAAGCTTTCTTT. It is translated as CASSKGTGDLTTEAFF. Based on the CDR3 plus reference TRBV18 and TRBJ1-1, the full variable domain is NAGVMQNPRHLVRRRGQEARLRCSPMKGHSHVYWYRQLPEEGLKFMVYLQKENIIDESGMPKERFSAEFPKEGPSILRIQQVVRGDSAAYFCASSKGTGDLTTEAFFGQGTRLTVV.